The T cell receptor beta chain under discussion was sequenced for a study of OX40 agonist ivuxolimab in advanced cancers. The wider study: A diagnosis of hepatocellular carcinoma, melanoma, renal cell or head and neck cancer was present in dose-escalation patients.

Profiled with immunoSEQ multiplex PCR; TCRdb holds only in-frame clones, not every one. The table shows tens of thousands of clones, with 80% to 90% occurring only once. With 10 bases clipped from V and 4 bases from J, the junction kept 7 bases outside the gene matches. Germline CDR1 is MDHEN and CDR2 is SYDVKM. This CDR3 has 13 amino acids. The material sequenced was CD4+ or CD8+ T cells sorted from blood, taken in a trial of the OX40 agonist ivuxolimab. This rearrangement joins TRBV28 to TRBJ1-2; TRBD1 agrees at 9 bases. The source of this sequence is an adult with an advanced solid tumor such as melanoma, head and neck, liver or kidney cancer. The CDR3 DNA follows: TGTGCCAACCGGGACAGGGCTGGCTATGGCTACACCTTC. Translated: CANRDRAGYGYTF.